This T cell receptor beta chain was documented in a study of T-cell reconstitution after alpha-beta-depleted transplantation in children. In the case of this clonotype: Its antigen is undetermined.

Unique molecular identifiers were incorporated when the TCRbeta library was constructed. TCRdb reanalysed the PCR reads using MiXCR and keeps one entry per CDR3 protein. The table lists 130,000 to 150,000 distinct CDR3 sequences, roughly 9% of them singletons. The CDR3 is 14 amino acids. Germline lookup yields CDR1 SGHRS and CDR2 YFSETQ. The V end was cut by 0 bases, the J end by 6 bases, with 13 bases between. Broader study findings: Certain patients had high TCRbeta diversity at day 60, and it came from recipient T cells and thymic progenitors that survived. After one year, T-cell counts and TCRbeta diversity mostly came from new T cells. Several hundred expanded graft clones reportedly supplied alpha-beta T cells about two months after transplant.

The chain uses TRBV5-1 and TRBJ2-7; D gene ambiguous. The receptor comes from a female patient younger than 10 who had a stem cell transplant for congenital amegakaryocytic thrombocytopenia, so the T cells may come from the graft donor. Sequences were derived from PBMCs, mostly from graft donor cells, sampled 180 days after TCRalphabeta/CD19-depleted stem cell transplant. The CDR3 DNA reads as TGCGCCAGCAGCTTGGAGGTCTCGGTAGGCGAGCAGTACTTC. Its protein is CASSLEVSVGEQYF. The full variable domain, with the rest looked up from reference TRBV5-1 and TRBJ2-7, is KAGVTQTPRYLIKTRGQQVTLSCSPISGHRSVSWYQQTPGQGLQFLFEYFSETQRNKGNFPGRFSGRQFSNSRSEMNVSTLELGDSALYLCASSLEVSVGEQYFGPGTRLTVT.